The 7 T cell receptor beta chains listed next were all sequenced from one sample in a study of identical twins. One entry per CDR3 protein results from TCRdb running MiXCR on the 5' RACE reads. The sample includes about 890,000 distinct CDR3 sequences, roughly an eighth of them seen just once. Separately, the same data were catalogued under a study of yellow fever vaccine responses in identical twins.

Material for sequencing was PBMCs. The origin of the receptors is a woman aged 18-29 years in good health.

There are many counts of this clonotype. CDR3: CSVALIGGEQYF. CDR3 nucleotides: TGCAGCGTGGCTCTGATAGGGGGGGAGCAGTACTTC. The chain employs TRBV29-1 and TRBJ2-7, with D perhaps matching TRBD1 or TRBD2 (6 bases each). Germline values: CDR1 SQVTM, CDR2 ANQGSEA. The CDR3 has 12 residues. V was cut by 6 bases and J by 7 bases, with 16 bases left in between.

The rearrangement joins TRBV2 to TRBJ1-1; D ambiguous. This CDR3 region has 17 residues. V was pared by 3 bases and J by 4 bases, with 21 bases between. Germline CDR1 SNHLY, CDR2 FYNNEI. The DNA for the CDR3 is TGTGCCAGCAGTGACCGGAGCCGACCCGCCCGGGGCACTGAAGCTTTCTTT. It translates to CASSDRSRPARGTEAFF.

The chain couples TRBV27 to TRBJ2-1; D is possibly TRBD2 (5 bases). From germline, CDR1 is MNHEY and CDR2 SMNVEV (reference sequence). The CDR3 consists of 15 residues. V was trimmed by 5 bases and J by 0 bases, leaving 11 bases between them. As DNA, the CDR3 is TGTGCCAGCAGTCATGGGAGCAGCTCCTACAATGAGCAGTTCTTC. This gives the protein CASSHGSSSYNEQFF.

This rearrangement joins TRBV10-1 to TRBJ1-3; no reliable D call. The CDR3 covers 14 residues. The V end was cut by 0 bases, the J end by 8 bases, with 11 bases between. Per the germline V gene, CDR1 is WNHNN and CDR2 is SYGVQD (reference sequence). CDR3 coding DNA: TGCGCCAGCAGTGAGTCGAGTCACCGCGACACCATATATTTT. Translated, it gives CASSESSHRDTIYF.

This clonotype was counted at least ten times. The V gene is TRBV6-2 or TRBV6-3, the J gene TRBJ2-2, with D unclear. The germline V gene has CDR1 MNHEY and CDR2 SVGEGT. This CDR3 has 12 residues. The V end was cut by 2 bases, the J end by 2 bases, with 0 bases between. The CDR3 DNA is TGTGCCAGCAGTTACAACACCGGGGAGCTGTTTTTT. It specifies CASSYNTGELFF.

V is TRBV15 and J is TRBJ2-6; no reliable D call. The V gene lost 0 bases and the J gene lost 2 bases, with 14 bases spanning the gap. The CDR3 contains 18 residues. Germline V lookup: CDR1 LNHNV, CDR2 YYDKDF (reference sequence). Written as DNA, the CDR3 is TGTGCCACCAGCAGAGATCCCATGGCCGACACTGGGGCCAACGTCCTGACTTTC. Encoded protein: CATSRDPMADTGANVLTF.

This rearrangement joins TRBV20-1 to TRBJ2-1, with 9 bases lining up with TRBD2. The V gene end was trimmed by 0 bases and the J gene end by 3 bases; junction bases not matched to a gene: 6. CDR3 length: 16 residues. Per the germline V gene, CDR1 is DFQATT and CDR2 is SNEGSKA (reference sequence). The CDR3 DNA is TGCAGTGCTAGAGATCACAGCGGGAGGCGCTACAATGAGCAGTTCTTC. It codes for CSARDHSGRRYNEQFF.